Presented here are 13 T cell receptor beta chains from one specimen sequenced in a study of blood T cell repertoires in COVID-19. Libraries were prepared by immunoSEQ multiplex PCR; TCRdb keeps only in-frame clonotypes and omits some of them. Here the sample spans over 65,000 clones, around nine tenths being singletons. Material for sequencing was peripheral blood. The receptors derive from a man aged 50 to 59 with active COVID-19.

The genes are TRBV19 and TRBJ1-6, with D maybe TRBD1 (5 bases). The germline CDR1 and CDR2 sequences are LNHDA and SQIVND (reference sequence). The V and J ends lost 6 bases and 4 bases respectively, with 7 bases between them. This CDR3 contains 13 residues. CDR3: CASREGYNSPLHF. CDR3 bases: TGTGCCAGTAGGGAGGGGTATAATTCACCCCTCCACTTT.

This chain uses TRBV19 with TRBJ1-5; 9 bases are shared with TRBD1. The length of the CDR3 is 15 residues. CDR1 and CDR2 (germline): LNHDA, SQIVND (reference sequence). After removal of 5 bases from V and 6 bases from J, the junction contained 8 bases not matched to a gene. The CDR3 DNA sequence: TGTGCCAGTAGTCCCGGGACAGGGTCGGGTCAGCCCCAGCATTTT. Translating gives CASSPGTGSGQPQHF.

The V gene is TRBV7-3, the J gene TRBJ1-1; 7 positions match TRBD1. The CDR3 extends over 14 amino acids. The trim removed 2 bases at V and 1 base at J, leaving 1 base unmatched. CDR1 is SGHTA, CDR2 FQGTGA, per germline. CDR3 region: CASSLGQANTEAFF. CDR3 sequence (DNA): TGTGCCAGCAGCTTAGGACAGGCGAACACTGAAGCTTTCTTT.

This chain links TRBV9 with TRBJ2-1; perhaps TRBD2 as D (6 bases). This CDR3 is 14 amino acids long. Germline V gene data show CDR1 as SGDLS and CDR2 as YYNGEE. V was trimmed by 4 bases and J by 9 bases, leaving 17 bases between them. The CDR3 DNA reads TGTGCCAGCAGCCCAGTAGTTCTGGGAGGTGAGCAGTTCTTC. It encodes CASSPVVLGGEQFF.

The chain uses TRBV11-2 and TRBJ1-2; D is uncertain. Germline V gene data show CDR1 as SGHAT and CDR2 as FQNNGV. V lost 5 bases, J lost 0 bases, and 10 bases lay in between. The CDR3 runs to 14 residues. CDR3 amino acids: CASSPSGANYGYTF. The CDR3 nucleotides are TGTGCCAGCAGCCCATCGGGAGCTAACTATGGCTACACCTTC.

The chain joins TRBV24-1 to TRBJ2-1; 7 bases line up with TRBD1. V was clipped by 8 bases and J by 6 bases; unmatched bases: 12. The CDR3 is 15 amino acids. CDR1 and CDR2 (germline): KGHDR, SFDVKD. The CDR3, as DNA: TGTGCCACCACCCAGGGAATCGCAGGGGGCAATGAGCAGTTCTTC. It specifies CATTQGIAGGNEQFF.

This clone has a single count. The chain is built from TRBV5-6 and TRBJ2-1, with a possible D match to TRBD2 (6 bases). Germline CDR1 SGHDT, CDR2 YYEEEE. The V and J ends lost 0 bases and 10 bases respectively, with 20 bases between them. The CDR3 is made up of 16 amino acids. CDR3 nucleotides: TGTGCCAGCAGCTTGGGGGCGGGGCTAGCGAGTGGAGAGCAGTTCTTC. Protein: CASSLGAGLASGEQFF.

The chain uses TRBV6-5 and TRBJ1-1; 8 nucleotides match TRBD1. The CDR3 extends over 13 amino acids. Germline CDR1 and CDR2: MNHEY and SVGAGI. Germline trimming cut 8 bases from V and 0 bases from J; bases unmatched to any gene: 2. CDR3 coding DNA: TGTGCCAGCTGGACAGGGATGAACACTGAAGCTTTCTTT. It encodes CASWTGMNTEAFF.

This clone was counted a few times. This chain joins TRBV4-1 and TRBJ2-1; perhaps TRBD1 as D (6 bases). The V gene lost 3 bases and the J gene lost 6 bases, with 21 bases spanning the gap. The CDR3 is 17 amino acids. CDR1 MGHRA and CDR2 YSYEKL come from the germline V gene. CDR3: CASSHPRTGTRRNEQFF. CDR3 nucleotide sequence: TGCGCCAGCAGCCACCCCCGGACCGGGACACGACGCAATGAGCAGTTCTTC.

J is TRBJ2-1 and V is TRBV7-9; 7 bases align to TRBD1. Germline trimming cut 5 bases from V and 4 bases from J; bases unmatched to any gene: 20. Germline CDR1 is SEHNR and CDR2 is FQNEAQ (reference sequence). CDR3 length: 19 amino acids. The CDR3 DNA reads TGTGCCAGCAGCCCTTACTGGACAGGCCCCACCTCGGATTACAATGAGCAGTTCTTC. Translation gives CASSPYWTGPTSDYNEQFF.

This rearrangement joins TRBV11-2 to TRBJ2-7; a possible D gene is TRBD2 (6 bases). V was trimmed by 6 bases and J by 5 bases, leaving 17 bases between them. Germline V lookup: CDR1 SGHAT, CDR2 FQNNGV. CDR3 length equals 14 residues. The CDR3 DNA reads TGTGCCAGCAGGGGGAGGAGATTTGCCCACGAGCAGTACTTC. Its protein product is CASRGRRFAHEQYF.

The chain combines TRBV4-1 with TRBJ1-5, with 8 positions matching TRBD1. Germline V gene sequence: CDR1 MGHRA, CDR2 YSYEKL. Trimming cost V 0 bases and J 5 bases; bases outside gene matches: 9. The CDR3 is 17 residues long. The CDR3 DNA follows: TGCGCCAGCAGCCAAGATCGTGGGCAGGGGGCTGATCAGCCCCAGCATTTT. It translates to CASSQDRGQGADQPQHF.

The chain has TRBV6-5 and TRBJ2-3; maybe TRBD1 (6 bases). The CDR3 extends over 14 amino acids. The germline V and J ends were trimmed by 6 bases and 8 bases, with 18 bases remaining between them. The germline gives CDR1 MNHEY, CDR2 SVGAGI. Here the CDR3 reads CASSPPTGQGTQYF. The CDR3 nucleotides are TGTGCCAGCAGCCCACCAACAGGGCAGGGTACGCAGTATTTT.